These T cell receptor beta chains were read from a single sample in a study of neurological immune-mediated disorders. TCRdb recomputed calls from the 5' RACE reads with MiXCR, one row per CDR3 protein. The table includes tens of thousands of distinct CDR3 sequences, 2.5% to 3% detected once. Sequencing was performed on PBMCs. The receptors were gathered from a woman in her 30s with multiple sclerosis. CDR3s include the opening cysteine and the closing phenylalanine or tryptophan. A D gene is named only where the DNA matches it firmly. The size field is filled for only some rows; it gives once, few, many or a size class.

d_gene,v_gene,abundance,j_gene,CDR3aa,CDR3nt
-,TRBV7-9,many,TRBJ1-2,CASSLGQARPYGYTF,TGTGCCAGCAGCTTAGGACAGGCGAGGCCCTATGGCTACACCTTC
-,TRBV12-3/TRBV12-4,many,TRBJ2-1,CASSLAGVVRNEQFF,TGTGCCAGCAGTTTAGCGGGAGTGGTTCGCAATGAGCAGTTCTTC
-,TRBV30,-,TRBJ2-5,CAWRDSVFGTQYF,TGTGCCTGGAGGGACAGCGTGTTTGGGACCCAGTACTTC
TRBD1,TRBV20-1,many,TRBJ2-5,CSANTGQGFQETQYF,TGCAGTGCTAATACGGGACAGGGGTTTCAAGAGACCCAGTACTTC
TRBD1,TRBV5-1,many,TRBJ1-4,CASSLTFAGGNEKLFF,TGCGCCAGCAGCTTGACCTTCGCAGGGGGAAATGAAAAACTGTTTTTT
-,TRBV3-1,many,TRBJ1-1,CASSQGRDEAFF,TGTGCCAGCAGCCAAGGACGGGATGAAGCTTTCTTT
-,TRBV6-2/TRBV6-3,many,TRBJ2-3,CASSWTPSTDTQYF,TGTGCCAGCAGTTGGACTCCTAGCACAGATACGCAGTATTTT
-,TRBV12-3/TRBV12-4,-,TRBJ2-5,CASSPLSRIETQYF,TGTGCCAGCAGCCCTCTCTCCAGGATAGAGACCCAGTACTTC
-,TRBV7-2,many,TRBJ2-7,CASSFSADEQYF,TGTGCCAGCAGCTTTTCGGCGGACGAGCAGTACTTC
TRBD2,TRBV5-1,many,TRBJ2-3,CASRSSGRETDTQYF,TGCGCCAGCAGGTCCAGCGGGAGGGAAACAGATACGCAGTATTTT
-,TRBV10-2,many,TRBJ2-7,CATGAEPYEQYF,TGCGCCACCGGAGCGGAGCCTTACGAGCAGTACTTC
-,TRBV6-5,many,TRBJ1-2,CASSYQFEGHYGYTF,TGTGCCAGCAGTTACCAATTCGAGGGCCACTATGGCTACACCTTC
-,TRBV4-1,many,TRBJ2-1,CASSHPSVAGSSYNEQFF,TGCGCCAGCAGCCACCCGAGCGTGGCGGGTAGCTCCTACAATGAGCAGTTCTTC
-,TRBV10-3,many,TRBJ2-6,CAISGRGLSSGANVLTF,TGTGCCATCAGTGGAAGGGGCCTAAGCTCTGGGGCCAACGTCCTGACTTTC
-,TRBV5-1,many,TRBJ2-2,CASSFSFSGGDKPTGELFF,TGCGCCAGCAGCTTTTCCTTCTCTGGAGGGGATAAACCCACCGGGGAGCTGTTTTTT
-,TRBV29-1,many,TRBJ2-1,CSVNKGVNREQFF,TGCAGCGTGAATAAAGGTGTGAACCGGGAGCAGTTCTTC
-,TRBV20-1,many,TRBJ2-7,CSVYSDSRREQYF,TGCAGTGTCTACTCGGACAGCCGGAGGGAGCAGTACTTC
-,TRBV7-2,many,TRBJ2-1,CASSYRGSSYNEQFF,TGTGCCAGCAGCTACCGGGGCAGCTCCTACAATGAGCAGTTCTTC
-,TRBV13,many,TRBJ2-5,CASSLGSRGDGETQYF,TGTGCCAGCAGCTTAGGCTCCAGGGGCGACGGGGAGACCCAGTACTTC
TRBD2,TRBV12-3/TRBV12-4,many,TRBJ2-1,CASSPQREPLANEQFF,TGTGCCAGCAGTCCCCAGCGGGAACCACTGGCCAATGAGCAGTTCTTC
TRBD2,TRBV5-6,many,TRBJ2-1,CASSKGLAGYNEQFF,TGTGCCAGCAGCAAGGGACTAGCGGGTTACAATGAGCAGTTCTTC
TRBD1,TRBV6-5,many,TRBJ1-5,CASRIDRGGYQHF,TGTGCCAGCAGAATCGACAGGGGAGGATACCAGCATTTT
-,TRBV4-3,-,TRBJ2-1,CASSQELEHSYNEQFF,TGCGCCAGCAGCCAAGAACTAGAGCACTCCTACAATGAGCAGTTCTTC
TRBD2,TRBV29-1,many,TRBJ2-3,CSVVGGTDTQYF,TGCAGCGTCGTCGGGGGGACAGATACGCAGTATTTT
-,TRBV7-2,many,TRBJ2-5,CASSLVRGTQYF,TGTGCCAGCAGCTTAGTCCGGGGGACCCAGTACTTC
TRBD1,TRBV6-6,many,TRBJ2-7,CASRAGQGEVYEQYF,TGTGCCAGCAGAGCCGGACAGGGGGAAGTTTACGAGCAGTACTTC
-,TRBV7-6,many,TRBJ2-1,CASSGGSKVEQFF,TGTGCCAGCAGTGGGGGGAGTAAAGTTGAGCAGTTCTTC
-,TRBV20-1,many,TRBJ2-7,CSSSEGAKTYEQYF,TGCAGTTCCTCGGAAGGGGCAAAAACCTACGAGCAGTACTTC
-,TRBV11-2,-,TRBJ2-2,CASSRRDFYTGELFF,TGTGCCAGCAGCCGCCGGGACTTTTACACCGGGGAGCTGTTTTTT
-,TRBV6-2/TRBV6-3,many,TRBJ2-5,CASSYRDPQETQYF,TGTGCCAGCAGTTACAGGGATCCTCAAGAGACCCAGTACTTC
TRBD2,TRBV6-5,many,TRBJ2-3,CASSYLAGGKNTQYF,TGTGCCAGCAGTTACCTAGCGGGAGGGAAGAATACGCAGTATTTT
TRBD2,TRBV7-9,many,TRBJ2-3,CASSTRLAERTDTQYF,TGTGCCAGCAGCACACGACTAGCGGAACGCACAGATACGCAGTATTTT
TRBD1,TRBV7-9,many,TRBJ2-4,CASSLALRTGLVKNIQYF,TGTGCCAGCAGCTTAGCGCTGCGGACAGGGTTGGTCAAAAACATTCAGTACTTC
-,TRBV7-2,many,TRBJ2-3,CASSPGLGTQYF,TGTGCCAGCAGCCCGGGCCTTGGTACGCAGTATTTT
-,TRBV7-8,many,TRBJ2-1,CASSRARIEQFF,TGTGCCAGCTCGAGGGCTAGAATTGAGCAGTTCTTC
TRBD2,TRBV20-1,many,TRBJ2-1,CSARDEASGRSYNEQFF,TGCAGTGCTAGAGATGAGGCTAGCGGGAGGTCCTACAATGAGCAGTTCTTC
-,TRBV20-1,-,TRBJ2-7,CSASGGPPIYGEQYF,TGCAGTGCTAGTGGGGGGCCCCCCATCTACGGGGAGCAGTACTTC
TRBD2,TRBV20-1,many,TRBJ2-1,CSAPTLAGRHEQFF,TGCAGTGCCCCAACGCTAGCGGGTCGACATGAGCAGTTCTTC
-,TRBV7-8,many,TRBJ1-5,CASRGEDQPQHF,TGTGCCAGCAGGGGGGAGGATCAGCCCCAGCATTTT
-,TRBV7-2,many,TRBJ1-1,CASTRAQGNTEAFF,TGTGCCAGCACCCGGGCCCAAGGGAACACTGAAGCTTTCTTT
TRBD2,TRBV20-1,many,TRBJ2-1,CSPRPFSGSRYEQFF,TGCAGTCCTAGGCCGTTTAGCGGGAGCCGGTATGAGCAGTTCTTC
-,TRBV13,many,TRBJ1-1,CASSGGGTEAFF,TGTGCCAGCAGCGGGGGTGGGACTGAAGCTTTCTTT
-,TRBV27,many,TRBJ1-5,CASSFSGAFNQPQHF,TGTGCCAGCAGTTTTTCTGGGGCCTTCAATCAGCCCCAGCATTTT
-,TRBV12-3/TRBV12-4,many,TRBJ1-4,CASSPANQKLFF,TGTGCCAGCAGTCCAGCTAACCAAAAACTGTTTTTT
TRBD1,TRBV27,many,TRBJ2-7,CASSGTGDIYEQYF,TGTGCCAGTTCCGGGACAGGGGACATCTACGAGCAGTACTTC
-,TRBV6-5,many,TRBJ1-1,CASSYRRVNTEAFF,TGTGCCAGCAGTTATCGACGGGTGAACACTGAAGCTTTCTTT
-,TRBV6-2/TRBV6-3,many,TRBJ2-4,CASSKGNIQYF,TGTGCCAGCAGTAAGGGGAACATTCAGTACTTC
-,TRBV20-1,many,TRBJ2-3,CSASGDTDTQYF,TGCAGTGCTAGCGGGGACACAGATACGCAGTATTTT
TRBD2,TRBV20-1,many,TRBJ2-7,CSAALAGEPYEQYF,TGCAGTGCCGCACTAGCGGGAGAACCCTACGAGCAGTACTTC
-,TRBV7-8,many,TRBJ2-1,CASKRGISYNEQFF,TGTGCCAGCAAGCGCGGGATTTCCTACAATGAGCAGTTCTTC
-,TRBV7-7,many,TRBJ2-5,CASSLGYGWETQYF,TGTGCCAGCAGCTTAGGCTACGGTTGGGAGACCCAGTACTTC